The 17 T cell receptor beta chains below come from one sample, sequenced in a study of regulatory T cells in long-lasting Graves disease. Regarding time point: newly diagnosed GD, antithyroid drugs for less than 3 months. The authors made the TCR library using RNA they extracted from PBMCs. Arm-PCR of CDR3 regions with iRepertoire HTBI primers generated TCR beta libraries. TCRdb re-derived calls from the multiplex PCR reads in MiXCR, one entry per CDR3 protein. The profile shows more than 350,000 distinct CDR3 sequences, 14% to 15% of them singletons. These data are also associated with another study on T cells in Graves' hyperthyroidism and ophthalmopathy.

Material: peripheral blood mononuclear cells (PBMCs), obtained at new diagnosis, from a patient treated with antithyroid drugs. The receptors were sampled from a woman younger than 45 with Graves disease.

This clonotype was observed many times. The V call is TRBV2, the J call TRBJ2-2, with D possibly being TRBD2 (6 bases). This CDR3 spans 17 amino acids. V gave up 2 bases and J gave up 7 bases, with 20 bases separating them. In germline, CDR1 is SNHLY, CDR2 FYNNEI. CDR3 nucleotide sequence: TGTGCCAGCAGTGAAAACCAACTAGCATGGGGGGACGGGGAGCTGTTTTTT. Translation: CASSENQLAWGDGELFF.

CDR3 in amino acids: CASSRARATSGANVLTF. Here the CDR3 DNA reads TGTGCCAGCAGCCGAGCCCGCGCGACCTCTGGGGCCAACGTCCTGACTTTC. The V gene is TRBV3-1, the J gene TRBJ2-6; D unclear. V lost 4 bases to trimming and J lost 0 bases, with 13 bases between them. Germline V gene lookup returns CDR1 LGHDT and CDR2 YNNKEL (reference sequence). This CDR3 has 17 amino acids.

This clonotype was observed many times. The chain joins TRBV7-8 to TRBJ2-3, with 12 nucleotides matching TRBD2. CDR1 and CDR2 from the germline V gene are SGHVS and FQNEAQ. This CDR3 spans 16 amino acids. Unmatched junction bases numbered 6, after V lost 4 bases and J lost 4 bases. CDR3 in DNA: TGTGCCAGCAGCTATCTAGCGGGAGGGCCGGCAGATACGCAGTATTTT. Translating it yields CASSYLAGGPADTQYF.

This clonotype was recorded at least ten times. V gene TRBV6-2 or TRBV6-3 combines with J gene TRBJ2-3; tentative D call: TRBD1 (6 bases). Germline assignment: CDR1 MNHEY and CDR2 SVGEGT. The CDR3 spans 21 residues. V lost 0 bases and J lost 0, with 25 bases in between. CDR3 protein: CASSYSVTTGHLSLSTDTQYF. The DNA for the CDR3 is TGTGCCAGCAGTTACTCCGTAACCACGGGACACCTCAGCCTTAGCACAGATACGCAGTATTTT.

With regard to this clonotype: One base away lies a much larger clone, so this may be a sequencing read error. The chain couples TRBV7-9 to TRBJ2-3; TRBD1 matches at 7 bases. Germline CDR1 is SEHNR and CDR2 is FQNEAQ (reference sequence). Trimming took 4 bases from V and 7 from J; bases not matched to a gene: 26. The CDR3 is 20 amino acids. CDR3: CASSYSARQGQNQFTYTQYF. CDR3 nucleotides: TGTGCCAGCAGCTACTCCGCCCGACAGGGACAAAACCAATTCACTTATACGCAGTATTTT.

This clonotype showed up many times. The J gene is TRBJ2-3, the V gene TRBV11-2, with a possible D match to TRBD1 (6 bases). Germline CDR1 reads SGHAT; CDR2 reads FQNNGV. This CDR3 contains 20 residues. The V end was cut by 1 base, the J end by 2 bases, with 25 bases between. In DNA, the CDR3 is TGTGCCAGCAGCTTAGTTCGTGCGACAGGTTCCCAAGCTGCCACAGATACGCAGTATTTT. Protein: CASSLVRATGSQAATDTQYF.

Points on this clonotype: One end of the junction fails to match germline, which may point to a read error. The chain combines TRBV10-3 with TRBJ2-7; 10 bases are a match to TRBD2. Germline lookup yields CDR1 ENHRY and CDR2 SYGVKD. This CDR3 region has 14 residues. CDR3 sequence: CAVSALAGAYEQYF. The CDR3 nucleotides are TGTGCCGTCAGTGCTCTAGCGGGAGCCTACGAGCAGTACTTC.

This chain joins TRBV4-1 and TRBJ2-7; TRBD2 matches at 11 bases. Germline loops: CDR1 MGHRA, CDR2 YSYEKL. The CDR3 has 17 residues. The J segment lost 1 base and the V segment lost 3 bases, leaving 8 bases of the junction unmatched. The CDR3 region is CASSQPTSGRRSYEQYF. The CDR3 DNA is TGCGCCAGCAGCCAGCCTACTAGCGGGAGAAGGTCCTACGAGCAGTACTTC.

This clonotype has a handful of counts. One base away lies a much larger clone, so this may be a sequencing read error. The gene calls are TRBV20-1 and TRBJ2-5; tentatively, D is TRBD1 (5 bases). Germline-derived CDR1 and CDR2 are DFQATT and SNEGSKA (reference sequence). The CDR3 loop spans 15 amino acids. V gave up 1 base and J gave up 0 bases, with 12 bases separating them. CDR3 sequence: CSARGGRPYQETQYF. The CDR3 nucleotides are TGCAGTGCTAGAGGGGGCAGGCCCTACCAAGAGACCCAGTACTTC.

This clonotype was found many times. The V call is TRBV11-2, the J call TRBJ2-7; 7 bases are a match to TRBD2. The CDR3 sequence is 17 residues long. Germline V gene lookup returns CDR1 SGHAT and CDR2 FQNNGV. V lost 0 bases and J lost 3; bases outside the gene matches: 11. CDR3 in amino acids: CASSLDLPQGGLYEQYF. The CDR3, as DNA: TGTGCCAGCAGCTTAGATCTCCCGCAGGGAGGGCTCTACGAGCAGTACTTC.

This clonotype was detected many times. The chain links TRBV9 to TRBJ2-5; D is unresolved. This CDR3 is 14 amino acids long. The germline V gene has CDR1 SGDLS and CDR2 YYNGEE. Trimming stripped 4 bases from V and 0 bases from J, with 10 bases between. The CDR3 here is CASSLGRNQETQYF. The CDR3, as DNA: TGTGCCAGCAGCCTCGGACGGAACCAAGAGACCCAGTACTTC.

Ten or more counts support this clonotype. This chain connects TRBV5-1 to TRBJ1-5; a weak D match, TRBD1 (5 bases). Trimming removed 0 bases at V and 6 bases at J, with 22 bases between. Germline loops: CDR1 SGHRS, CDR2 YFSETQ. This CDR3 is built from 18 residues. CDR3 sequence (DNA): TGCGCCAGCAGCTTGGAGTGCCAGGGCCCACCGATAGGTCAGCCCCAGCATTTT. Encoded protein: CASSLECQGPPIGQPQHF.

This clonotype was counted many times. This chain uses TRBV11-2 with TRBJ2-7, with 7 bases lining up with TRBD2. CDR3 length: 15 residues. The V gene end was trimmed by 5 bases and the J gene end by 2 bases; junction bases not matched to a gene: 9. Germline values: CDR1 SGHAT, CDR2 FQNNGV. The CDR3 region is CASSSSGEPPYEQYF. The CDR3 DNA reads TGTGCCAGCAGCAGCAGCGGGGAACCGCCCTACGAGCAGTACTTC.

V usage is TRBV19 and J usage is TRBJ2-2; D is unresolved. The germline V gene has CDR1 LNHDA and CDR2 SQIVND (reference sequence). The V end was cut by 0 bases, the J end by 5 bases, with 7 bases between. This CDR3 has 14 residues. CDR3 nucleotides: TGTGCCAGTAGTATAGATGAAAGGACCGGGGAGCTGTTTTTT. As protein: CASSIDERTGELFF.

The J gene is TRBJ2-5, the V gene TRBV20-1; D is perhaps TRBD2 (6 bases). Germline assignment: CDR1 DFQATT and CDR2 SNEGSKA (reference sequence). CDR3 length: 14 residues. V was cut by 3 bases and J by 5 bases, with 16 bases left in between. CDR3 sequence (DNA): TGCAGTGCTAGTCCAACGGGAGACGGGGAGACCCAGTACTTC. Its translation: CSASPTGDGETQYF.

This clonotype was counted many times. The chain couples TRBV4-1 to TRBJ2-3; 8 positions agree with TRBD2. CDR1 and CDR2 from the germline V gene are MGHRA and YSYEKL. CDR3 length: 14 amino acids. J was trimmed by 0 bases and V by 7 bases; bases with no gene match: 3. CDR3 bases: TGCGCCAGCAACCGGGAGGGTAGCACAGATACGCAGTATTTT. It translates to CASNREGSTDTQYF.

In DNA, the CDR3 is TGTGCCAGCAGTGATATAGAGGGCGGCTCCTACAATGAGCAGTTCTTC. Its translation: CASSDIEGGSYNEQFF. This chain joins TRBV25-1 and TRBJ2-1; the D gene is possibly TRBD2 (5 bases). The CDR3 is 16 amino acids. Germline V gene lookup returns CDR1 MGHDK and CDR2 SYGVNS. V lost 3 bases, J lost 0 bases, and 12 bases lay in between.